These 8 T cell receptor beta chains originate from one sample sequenced in a study of cytomegalovirus exposure and HLA in healthy donors (dated 2017 in TCRdb). The protocol used for the library was the immunoSEQ multiplex PCR assay. TCRdb mirrors the immuneACCESS table, restricted to in-frame sequences. Some clones are absent from its copies; in checked studies, under half trace to an unresolved V gene, and the reason for the others is unknown. This sample comprises about 220,000 clones, more than 75% of them detected only once. The leading ten clones occupy 2.6% of the sample. The sample taken for sequencing was PBMCs. The source is a man younger than 35 in good health and CMV-seronegative.

The V and J genes are TRBV4-2 and TRBJ2-3, with D maybe TRBD1 (6 bases). The V end lost 4 bases, the J end lost 1 base, and 9 bases lay between the germline ends. This CDR3 region has 14 residues. The germline V gene has CDR1 LGHNA and CDR2 YNFKEQ. In nucleotides, the CDR3 is TGTGCCAGCAGCCGTAACAGGGGCACAGATACGCAGTATTTT. Encoded protein: CASSRNRGTDTQYF.

The chain's CDR3 is CSARRVHEQYF. The CDR3 nucleotides are TGCAGTGCCCGGAGAGTCCACGAGCAGTACTTC. This chain uses TRBV20-1 with TRBJ2-7, with D unresolved. The V end was cut by 6 bases, the J end by 5 bases, with 11 bases between. This CDR3 is built from 11 residues. In germline, CDR1 is DFQATT, CDR2 SNEGSKA (reference sequence).

This clone was observed a single time. The gene calls are TRBV30 and TRBJ2-7, with 8 nucleotides matching TRBD2. The trim removed 0 bases at V and 4 bases at J, leaving 5 bases unmatched. The CDR3 spans 14 residues. Germline values: CDR1 GTSNPN, CDR2 SVGIG (reference sequence). This chain's CDR3 is CAWSVGLAGYEQYF. The CDR3 DNA is TGTGCCTGGAGTGTAGGGCTAGCGGGTTACGAGCAGTACTTC.

This chain joins TRBV28 and TRBJ1-5; D possibly corresponds to TRBD1 (6 bases). The CDR3 runs 17 residues. Germline V lookup: CDR1 MDHEN, CDR2 SYDVKM. Trimming left V 4 bases short and J 3 bases short, with 19 bases between. The DNA of the CDR3 is TGTGCCAGCAGTTCCCTCCCCCGGGGGGGCACCAATCAGCCCCAGCATTTT. Translating it yields CASSSLPRGGTNQPQHF.

The CDR3 protein is CASSGGENTEAFF. The CDR3 DNA reads TGCGCCAGCAGTGGTGGAGAGAACACTGAAGCTTTCTTT. The chain has TRBV10-1 and TRBJ1-1; no clear D. The germline CDR1 and CDR2 sequences are WNHNN and SYGVQD (reference sequence). The CDR3 sequence is 13 residues long. Trimming shortened V by 4 bases and J by 1 base, and 7 bases separated the two germline ends.

CDR3 nucleotides: TGCGCCAGCAGCCAAGATCTCGGGGTAAACTATGGCTACACCTTC. Translating gives CASSQDLGVNYGYTF. The chain recombines TRBV4-3 with TRBJ1-2; D not certain. Germline CDR1 and CDR2: LGHNA and YSLEER. V dropped 0 bases and J dropped 2 bases, with 10 bases sitting between them. The CDR3 totals 15 residues.

This chain connects TRBV7-2 to TRBJ1-1; D is uncertain. Deletions cut 0 bases from V and 6 bases from J, with 8 bases between. The CDR3 has 13 amino acids. Germline values: CDR1 SGHTA, CDR2 FQGNSA. The CDR3 coding sequence is TGTGCCAGCAGCTTAGCCGGGGAAGCTGAAGCTTTCTTT. This translates into CASSLAGEAEAFF.

The chain carries TRBV7-2 and TRBJ2-6; 9 bases agree with TRBD2. The CDR3 totals 18 residues. The germline V gene encodes CDR1 SGHTA and CDR2 FQGNSA. J was trimmed by 0 bases and V by 5 bases; bases with no gene match: 8. CDR3 in DNA: TGTGCCAGCAGCCTATCTAGCGGGACCCCCTCTGGGGCCAACGTCCTGACTTTC. Amino acids: CASSLSSGTPSGANVLTF.